Shown below are 29 T cell receptor beta chains from a single sample sequenced in a study of blood T cell repertoires in COVID-19. Sequencing used immunoSEQ multiplex PCR; TCRdb keeps in-frame clones, though not all of them. This sample yields about 430,000 clones, of which roughly 88% are seen a single time; about 1.4% belongs to the top ten. Sequencing was performed on PBMCs or T cells enriched from blood (not recorded which). These receptors were taken from a woman aged 18-29 years who had been exposed to COVID-19.

This chain uses TRBV7-9 with TRBJ2-1; TRBD2 aligns across 11 bases. This CDR3 region has 16 residues. The junction had 9 bases not matched to a gene; V was cut back by 5 bases and J by 6 bases. CDR1 is SEHNR and CDR2 is FQNEAQ in the germline V gene (reference sequence). The CDR3 DNA follows: TGTGCCAGCAGCCCACCGGGACTAGCGGAGTTCAATGAGCAGTTCTTC. The encoded protein is CASSPPGLAEFNEQFF.

V and J are TRBV28 and TRBJ1-5, with 10 bases identical to TRBD1. CDR1 and CDR2 (germline): MDHEN, SYDVKM. The J segment lost 3 bases and the V segment lost 7 bases, leaving 12 bases of the junction unmatched. The CDR3 totals 17 residues. In DNA form, the CDR3 reads TGTGCCAGCACCCCACCCTTGGGACAGGGGAACAATCAGCCCCAGCATTTT. Protein: CASTPPLGQGNNQPQHF.

The chain combines TRBV6-7 with TRBJ1-6; 7 nucleotides match TRBD1. TRBV6-7 is annotated as an ORF whose role is uncertain. The length of the CDR3 is 17 residues. J lost 4 bases, V lost 2 bases, and 8 bases had no gene match. CDR3 nucleotide sequence: TGTGCCAGCAGTTACCATGTGGGACAGCCGTATAATTCACCCCTCCACTTT. Its translation is CASSYHVGQPYNSPLHF.

This clone turned up a few times. The gene calls are TRBV11-2 and TRBJ2-7, with D possibly TRBD1 on 5 matching bases. Germline V gene sequence: CDR1 SGHAT, CDR2 FQNNGV. The V end was cut by 5 bases, the J end by 2 bases, with 16 bases between. The CDR3 is made up of 15 amino acids. In DNA, the CDR3 is TGTGCCAGCAGCCCCGTAGGGGCCCAACCCTACGAGCAGTACTTC. Encoded protein: CASSPVGAQPYEQYF.

This clone occurred a few times. The J gene is TRBJ2-7, the V gene TRBV5-1, with 8 nucleotides matching TRBD1. Per germline, CDR1 SGHRS and CDR2 YFSETQ. CDR3 length: 16 residues. Trimming cost V 2 bases and J 5 bases; bases outside gene matches: 12. The CDR3 is CASSFGTGSRTDEQYF. As DNA, the CDR3 is TGCGCCAGCAGCTTTGGGACAGGCTCCAGGACCGACGAGCAGTACTTC.

In DNA, the CDR3 is TGCAGTGCTAGTCCCGACAGGGGGCGAAATTCACCCCTCCACTTT. Translation: CSASPDRGRNSPLHF. V and J are TRBV20-1 and TRBJ1-6; the match to TRBD1 covers 10 bases. The V gene end was trimmed by 3 bases and the J gene end by 7 bases; junction bases not matched to a gene: 6. The CDR3 extends over 15 amino acids. The germline gives CDR1 DFQATT, CDR2 SNEGSKA (reference sequence).

This clone was seen a few times. V is TRBV6-5 and J is TRBJ1-2, with 9 nucleotides matching TRBD1. CDR1 and CDR2 from the germline V gene are MNHEY and SVGAGI. The CDR3 length is 13 residues. V was pared by 5 bases and J by 8 bases, with 6 bases of the junction left unmatched. This CDR3 reads CASSHDRGRGYTF. CDR3 DNA sequence: TGTGCCAGCAGTCACGACAGGGGGAGAGGCTACACCTTC.

The rearrangement links TRBV7-2 to TRBJ2-7; 11 bases are a match to TRBD2. Trimming at V came to 5 bases and at J to 4 bases, leaving 4 bases not matched to a gene. CDR3 length: 14 amino acids. The germline V gene has CDR1 SGHTA and CDR2 FQGNSA. The CDR3 sequence: CASSHRTSGYEQYF. CDR3 in DNA: TGTGCCAGCAGCCACCGGACTAGCGGGTACGAGCAGTACTTC.

The CDR3, as DNA: TGTGCCACCAGCAGAGATTATAAGTCGACTAGCAATCAGTTCTTC. Its translation is CATSRDYKSTSNQFF. The V gene is TRBV15, the J gene TRBJ2-1, with 7 nucleotides matching TRBD2. This CDR3 contains 15 residues. V was pared by 0 bases and J by 13 bases, with 12 bases of the junction left unmatched. CDR1 and CDR2 (germline): LNHNV, YYDKDF (reference sequence). Full variable domain (remainder filled in from reference TRBV15 and TRBJ2-1): DAMVIQNPRYQVTQFGKPVTLSCSQTLNHNVMYWYQQKSSQAPKLLFHYYDKDFNNEADTPDNFQSRRPNTSFCFLDIRSPGLGDTAMYLCATSRDYKSTSNQFFGPGTRLTVL.

The chain combines TRBV2 with TRBJ1-2; a possible D gene is TRBD1 (5 bases). Deletions cut 5 bases from V and 2 bases from J, with 9 bases between. The length of the CDR3 is 13 residues. Germline CDR1 and CDR2: SNHLY and FYNNEI. The CDR3 spells CASSTGGNYGYTF. In DNA form, the CDR3 reads TGTGCCAGCAGTACGGGGGGGAACTATGGCTACACCTTC.

The chain is built from TRBV9 and TRBJ1-5, with 10 bases lining up with TRBD1. Germline trimming cut 7 bases from V and 3 bases from J; bases unmatched to any gene: 4. The CDR3 extends over 14 amino acids. Germline-derived CDR1 and CDR2 are SGDLS and YYNGEE. CDR3: CASGQGVNNQPQHF. CDR3 sequence (DNA): TGTGCCAGCGGACAGGGGGTCAACAATCAGCCCCAGCATTTT.

In DNA form, the CDR3 reads TGTGCCAGCAGCCCCCCGCGAAGCGGGGGGTTGGTCCGTGGCACAGATACGCAGTATTTT. Translation: CASSPPRSGGLVRGTDTQYF. The chain joins TRBV2 to TRBJ2-3; TRBD2 agrees at 9 bases. Per the germline V gene, CDR1 is SNHLY and CDR2 is FYNNEI. CDR3 length: 20 amino acids. The J segment lost 1 base and the V segment lost 6 bases, leaving 20 bases of the junction unmatched.

This clone was counted a single time. The V call is TRBV28, the J call TRBJ2-7, with 14 bases matching TRBD2. This CDR3 spans 18 amino acids. J was trimmed by 9 bases and V by 6 bases; bases with no gene match: 19. Germline loops: CDR1 MDHEN, CDR2 SYDVKM. The CDR3 sequence is CASSRGLAGARGGSRQYF. CDR3 nucleotides: TGTGCCAGCAGCCGGGGACTAGCGGGGGCCCGAGGTGGATCGCGGCAGTACTTC.

The DNA for the CDR3 is TGTGCCAGCAGTTGGGGGGGAAACGAGCAGTACTTC. Protein product: CASSWGGNEQYF. The V and J genes are TRBV5-4 and TRBJ2-7, with TRBD2 matching over 7 bases. Per germline, CDR1 SGHNT and CDR2 YYREEE (reference sequence). After removal of 5 bases from V and 5 bases from J, the junction contained 4 bases not matched to a gene. The CDR3 loop spans 12 amino acids.

This clone was observed a handful of times. The chain employs TRBV7-6 and TRBJ2-3; D may be TRBD2 (5 bases). Germline CDR1 is SGHVS and CDR2 is FNYEAQ. V was clipped by 2 bases and J by 3 bases, with 12 bases between them. The CDR3 consists of 15 residues. CDR3 residues: CASSLSSLQTDTQYF. The CDR3, as DNA: TGTGCCAGCAGCTTATCTAGCCTCCAAACAGATACGCAGTATTTT.

This clone was found a few times. The rearrangement uses TRBV2 and TRBJ2-7; 11 positions match TRBD1. There are 15 residues in the CDR3. V lost 6 bases, J lost 1 base, and 5 bases stayed unmatched. Per germline, CDR1 SNHLY and CDR2 FYNNEI. Written as DNA, the CDR3 is TGTGCCAGCAGGAAGGACAGGGGGCTGTCCTACGAGCAGTACTTC. Protein sequence: CASRKDRGLSYEQYF.

In DNA form, the CDR3 reads TGTGCCAGCAGCTTGGTCGGCAGGGGCCTAGCGGGAGGCTACGAGCAGTACTTC. Translated: CASSLVGRGLAGGYEQYF. This chain links TRBV5-4 with TRBJ2-7, with 11 nucleotides matching TRBD2. The length of the CDR3 is 18 residues. The germline CDR1 and CDR2 sequences are SGHNT and YYREEE (reference sequence). Trimming cost V 0 bases and J 3 bases; bases outside gene matches: 11.

This clone was recorded once. The chain recombines TRBV4-1 with TRBJ2-2, with D unclear. The V end was cut by 7 bases, the J end by 4 bases, with 7 bases between. The CDR3 covers 12 residues. In germline, CDR1 is MGHRA, CDR2 YSYEKL. The CDR3 coding sequence is TGCGCCAGCAACTTCGGCACCGGGGAGCTGTTTTTT. Amino acid sequence: CASNFGTGELFF.

The rearrangement joins TRBV2 to TRBJ2-3, with D uncertain. Per the germline V gene, CDR1 is SNHLY and CDR2 is FYNNEI. The length of the CDR3 is 11 residues. CDR3 region: CAARYTDTQYF. CDR3 DNA: TGTGCAGCGCGCTACACAGATACGCAGTATTTT.

The chain is built from TRBV14 and TRBJ2-7; TRBD2 is a possible D gene (5 bases). V was trimmed by 0 bases and J by 0 bases, leaving 15 bases between them. This CDR3 contains 17 residues. The V gene's germline CDR1 is SGHDN and CDR2 FVKESK. The CDR3 loop reads CASSQDLRLGSSYEQYF. In DNA, the CDR3 is TGTGCCAGCAGCCAAGACCTGAGACTGGGGAGCTCCTACGAGCAGTACTTC.

The chain carries TRBV28 and TRBJ2-1; TRBD1 matches 7 bases. J was trimmed by 5 bases and V by 1 base; bases with no gene match: 11. This CDR3 comprises 17 residues. The germline CDR1 and CDR2 sequences are MDHEN and SYDVKM. The CDR3 spells CASSLSQGRSRDNEQFF. The CDR3 DNA reads TGTGCCAGCAGTTTATCACAGGGGCGATCTAGAGACAATGAGCAGTTCTTC.

The V and J genes are TRBV5-5 and TRBJ1-5; TRBD1 agrees at 7 bases. The CDR3 is made up of 16 amino acids. CDR1 and CDR2 from the germline V gene are SGHKS and YYEKEE (reference sequence). The trim removed 4 bases at V and 2 bases at J, leaving 9 bases unmatched. The CDR3, as DNA: TGTGCCAGCAGCCGAGACAGGGCTCAAGGCAATCAGCCCCAGCATTTT. Translated: CASSRDRAQGNQPQHF.

The chain joins TRBV6-5 to TRBJ1-3; 7 bases map to TRBD1. The germline V gene encodes CDR1 MNHEY and CDR2 SVGAGI. The length of the CDR3 is 14 residues. V lost 6 bases and J lost 5; bases outside the gene matches: 7. The CDR3 nucleotides read TGTGCCAGCAGCCGCGGGGACAGTAGAAACACCATATATTTT. Protein sequence: CASSRGDSRNTIYF.

The CDR3: CASSSAGGPGETQYF. CDR3 DNA: TGTGCCAGCAGTTCCGCGGGAGGGCCAGGCGAGACCCAGTACTTC. V usage is TRBV6-6 and J usage is TRBJ2-5, with TRBD2 matching 9 bases. The V and J ends lost 4 bases and 5 bases, in that order; junction bases with no gene match: 8. The CDR3 extends over 15 amino acids. CDR1 is MNHNY, CDR2 SVGAGI, per germline (reference sequence).

This sequence joins TRBV27 and TRBJ2-1, with 7 bases fitting TRBD1. This CDR3 has 12 amino acids. Germline V gene data show CDR1 as MNHEY and CDR2 as SMNVEV (reference sequence). The ends lost 5 bases at V and 10 bases at J; junction bases unmatched: 5. In DNA, the CDR3 is TGTGCCAGCAGTAACACAGGGGAAGAGCAGTTCTTC. Translating it yields CASSNTGEEQFF.

The V call is TRBV12-5, the J call TRBJ1-2; 7 nucleotides align to TRBD1. Germline assignment: CDR1 LGHNT and CDR2 FRNRAP. Germline trimming cut 6 bases from V and 5 bases from J; bases unmatched to any gene: 9. The CDR3 runs 14 residues. The CDR3 bases are TGTGCTAGTGGGCCTCAGGGGGGTGGGTATGGCTACACCTTC. The encoded protein is CASGPQGGGYGYTF.

Turning to this clone: An end of the junction does not agree with germline; a read error may underlie this. This chain uses TRBV6-1 with TRBJ2-7, with D tentatively TRBD1 (6 bases). CDR1 and CDR2 from the germline V gene are MNHNS and SASEGT. The CDR3 totals 13 residues. The CDR3 DNA reads as TGTGCCAGCAATGAACCGGGACAATACGAGCAGTACTTC. Amino acid sequence: CASNEPGQYEQYF.

This clone was seen more than once but under ten times. Relative to the germline gene, one junction end is altered; a read error may explain this. The chain couples TRBV3-1 (or the pseudogene TRBV3-2) to TRBJ2-7; TRBD2 is a possible D gene (6 bases). The CDR3 is 12 residues long. The germline gives CDR1 LGHDT, CDR2 YNNKEL (reference sequence). For the CDR3, the DNA is TGTGCCAGCAGCCAAGGGGGAGGACCAAGGCAATTC. Residues: CASSQGGGPRQF.

The J gene is TRBJ1-3, the V gene TRBV9; 11 nucleotides match TRBD1. Germline CDR1 is SGDLS and CDR2 is YYNGEE. With V trimmed by 4 bases and J by 4 bases, 7 bases remained unmatched. The CDR3 spans 16 residues. CDR3 loop: CASSSSGTGGGNTIYF. CDR3 bases: TGTGCCAGCAGCTCGTCCGGGACAGGGGGAGGAAACACCATATATTTT.